These 26 T cell receptor beta chains originate from one sample sequenced in a study of molecular identifiers for immune sequencing clone quantification. Via MiXCR, TCRdb re-called the PCR reads, giving one row per CDR3 protein. The sample has 75,000 to 95,000 distinct CDR3 sequences; more than 20% are singletons. Material for sequencing was naive CD8+ T cells from blood, with Jurkat cell RNA spiked in. The subset: FACS-sorted CD8+CD4-CCR7+CD45RA+ naive T cells. All receptors come from a human donor in good health. Some libraries in this study had Jurkat cell RNA spiked in.

In its sample, this clonotype was seen a few times. The gene calls are TRBV6-2 or TRBV6-3 and TRBJ1-5; 7 bases match TRBD1. This CDR3 is 16 amino acids long. V dropped 0 bases and J dropped 7; count of bases not matched to a gene: 9. The germline gives CDR1 MNHEY, CDR2 SVGEGT. CDR3 in amino acids: CASSYSPQGHGQPQHF. The CDR3, as DNA: TGTGCCAGCAGTTACTCTCCACAGGGGCATGGACAGCCCCAGCATTTT.

This clonotype was seen a handful of times. The CDR3 sequence is CASSYWGEWGTDTQYF. CDR3 bases: TGTGCCAGCAGTTACTGGGGGGAGTGGGGCACAGATACGCAGTATTTT. This chain connects TRBV6-5 to TRBJ2-3; TRBD2 is a possible D gene (6 bases). The V gene lost 1 base and the J gene lost 1 base, with 12 bases spanning the gap. The CDR3 length is 16 residues. Germline assignment: CDR1 MNHEY and CDR2 SVGAGI.

Points on this clonotype: The junction departs from germline at one end; a sequencing error may be responsible. The chain combines TRBV12-3 or TRBV12-4 with TRBJ2-3; 8 bases line up with TRBD1. The CDR3 has 17 residues. Written as DNA, the CDR3 is TGTGTCAGCAGTTTAGCGCCAGGACAGGGTTCATCAGATACGCAGTATTTT. Its translation is CVSSLAPGQGSSDTQYF.

In regard to this clonotype: Possible read error: a much larger clone is one base away. The rearrangement joins TRBV10-3 to TRBJ1-1, with D unclear. There are 14 residues in the CDR3. Per germline, CDR1 ENHRY and CDR2 SYGVKD. The CDR3 DNA reads as TGTGCCATCGGTGAATCGGGCAGAAGGAATGAAGCTTTCTTT. Its translation is CAIGESGRRNEAFF.

About this clonotype: A much larger clone lies a single base off, so this may be a read error. The chain is built from TRBV20-1 and TRBJ2-7; tentative D call: TRBD1 (6 bases). CDR1 and CDR2 (germline): DFQATT, SNEGSKA (reference sequence). This CDR3 comprises 16 residues. The CDR3 sequence: CGAREVGTPITHEQYF. In DNA, the CDR3 is TGCGGTGCTAGAGAGGTGGGGACACCTATAACCCACGAGCAGTACTTC.

This clonotype showed up many times. The V gene is TRBV28, the J gene TRBJ1-5; possibly TRBD1 for D (6 bases). The CDR3 length is 14 residues. Trimming stripped 3 bases from V and 6 bases from J, with 12 bases between. CDR1 is MDHEN and CDR2 is SYDVKM in the germline V gene. CDR3: CASSFIRGGQPQHF. The DNA of the CDR3 is TGTGCCAGCAGTTTCATCAGGGGAGGTCAGCCCCAGCATTTT.

Points on this clonotype: This clone may be a read error of a much larger clone one base away. This chain connects TRBV4-1 to TRBJ2-3; perhaps TRBD2 as D (6 bases). This CDR3 is built from 14 residues. Germline values: CDR1 MGHRA, CDR2 YSYEKL. CDR3 nucleotide sequence: TGCGCCAGCAGCCCGGGGGACTTCACAGATACGCGGTATTTT. The encoded protein is CASSPGDFTDTRYF.

The chain carries TRBV28 and TRBJ2-3; tentative D call: TRBD2 (5 bases). Germline V gene data show CDR1 as MDHEN and CDR2 as SYDVKM. The CDR3 runs to 15 residues. Trimming pared 2 bases from V and 0 bases from J, leaving 9 bases between. The CDR3 is CASSLGADSTDTQYF. CDR3 sequence (DNA): TGTGCCAGCAGTTTAGGAGCGGATAGCACAGATACGCAGTATTTT.

This clonotype was found many times. The gene calls are TRBV5-6 and TRBJ2-7, with D hard to call. This CDR3 contains 14 residues. Trimming pared 6 bases from V and 2 bases from J, leaving 15 bases between. Germline values: CDR1 SGHDT, CDR2 YYEEEE. CDR3 in amino acids: CASIQSPRPYEQYF. In DNA form, the CDR3 reads TGTGCCAGCATACAAAGTCCCAGACCCTACGAGCAGTACTTC.

As concerns this clonotype: The junction departs from germline at one end; a sequencing error may be responsible. This chain connects TRBV9 to TRBJ2-4, with D uncertain. Germline CDR1 SGDLS, CDR2 YYNGEE. The CDR3 runs to 14 residues. The CDR3 DNA sequence: TGTGCCAGCAGCGTAGGGGCGTCCAAAAACATTCAGTCCTTC. It codes for CASSVGASKNIQSF.

This clonotype has a handful of counts. V usage is TRBV6-5 and J usage is TRBJ2-1; 9 nucleotides align to TRBD2. Germline CDR1 and CDR2: MNHEY and SVGAGI. CDR3 length: 15 residues. V dropped 2 bases and J dropped 3; count of bases not matched to a gene: 2. CDR3 amino acids: CASSYLAGHYNEQFF. CDR3 DNA: TGTGCCAGCAGTTACCTAGCGGGGCACTACAATGAGCAGTTCTTC.

On this clonotype: Possible read error: a much larger clone is one base away. The J gene is TRBJ2-2, the V gene TRBV7-8; possibly TRBD2 for D (6 bases). There are 17 residues in the CDR3. Germline CDR1 and CDR2: SGHVS and FQNEAQ. The CDR3 sequence: CASRGRGQAWNTGGLFF. The CDR3 DNA follows: TGTGCCAGCAGAGGACGAGGTCAGGCATGGAACACCGGGGGGCTGTTTTTT.

This clonotype was detected a few times. The chain carries TRBV5-6 and TRBJ2-2; 11 positions agree with TRBD2. J lost 5 bases, V lost 4 bases, and 7 bases had no gene match. Germline-derived CDR1 and CDR2 are SGHDT and YYEEEE. The length of the CDR3 is 16 residues. CDR3 loop: CASSPRASGGTGELFF. The DNA of the CDR3 is TGTGCCAGCAGCCCCAGGGCTAGCGGGGGGACCGGGGAGCTGTTTTTT.

This chain joins TRBV19 and TRBJ1-1; D remains unclear. The CDR3 is 12 amino acids. Germline CDR1 LNHDA, CDR2 SQIVND (reference sequence). V was cut by 7 bases and J by 8 bases, with 14 bases left in between. This CDR3 reads CASTPLLGEAFF. CDR3 coding DNA: TGTGCCAGTACTCCCTTGTTGGGGGAAGCTTTCTTT. The full variable domain, rest sourced from reference TRBV19 and TRBJ1-1, is DGGITQSPKYLFRKEGQNVTLSCEQNLNHDAMYWYRQDPGQGLRLIYYSQIVNDFQKGDIAEGYSVSREKKESFPLTVTSAQKNPTAFYLCASTPLLGEAFFGQGTRLTVV.

This clonotype was counted ten times or more. The genes are TRBV29-1 and TRBJ2-6, with TRBD1 as a possible D gene (6 bases). Between the trimmed V and J ends, which lost 7 bases and 11 bases, there was a span of 21 bases. The CDR3 sequence is 14 residues long. Looked up from germline, CDR1 is SQVTM and CDR2 is ANQGSEA. CDR3 in DNA: TGCAGCGCAATACTTGGACAGCCTTCCTACGTCCTGACTTTC. Its translation: CSAILGQPSYVLTF.

This rearrangement joins TRBV28 to TRBJ2-5, with 7 nucleotides matching TRBD2. Germline CDR1 is MDHEN and CDR2 is SYDVKM. V shed 7 bases, J shed 1 base, and the junction held 9 bases outside the gene matches. The CDR3 spans 15 residues. The chain's CDR3 is CASTLRELGQETQYF. CDR3 nucleotide sequence: TGTGCCAGCACCTTGCGGGAGTTGGGCCAAGAGACCCAGTACTTC.

This clonotype has more than one count but fewer than ten. The CDR3 DNA reads as TGCAGCGTTGAGACAGGGGGGGGGTACGAGCAGTACTTC. Translated, it gives CSVETGGGYEQYF. The chain recombines TRBV29-1 with TRBJ2-7; 9 bases map to TRBD1. CDR1 and CDR2 from the germline V gene are SQVTM and ANQGSEA. This CDR3 is built from 13 residues. V lost 3 bases, J lost 4 bases, and 4 bases stayed unmatched.

The sample holds a few counts of this clonotype. A much larger clone lies one base from this, so it may be a read error. V is TRBV27 and J is TRBJ2-2; D unresolved. The CDR3 covers 14 residues. The V and J ends lost 4 bases and 4 bases respectively, with 10 bases between them. Germline V gene sequence: CDR1 MNHEY, CDR2 SMNVEV (reference sequence). CDR3 protein: CASSWQVSTGELFF. In DNA form, the CDR3 reads TGTGCCAGCAGTTGGCAGGTTAGCACCGGGGAGCTGTTTTTT.

This sequence joins TRBV27 and TRBJ2-1; 12 bases line up with TRBD2. The germline CDR1 and CDR2 sequences are MNHEY and SMNVEV (reference sequence). The CDR3 spans 16 residues. The trim removed 2 bases at V and 2 bases at J, leaving 1 base unmatched. DNA for the CDR3: TGTGCCAGCAGTTTAGCTAGCGGGGGGGCCTACAATGAGCAGTTCTTC. This translates into CASSLASGGAYNEQFF.

This clonotype was counted many times. The J gene is TRBJ2-3, the V gene TRBV7-9; 10 nucleotides line up with TRBD1. Germline trimming cut 5 bases from V and 6 bases from J; bases unmatched to any gene: 5. Germline CDR1 SEHNR, CDR2 FQNEAQ (reference sequence). The CDR3 is 14 amino acids. In DNA form, the CDR3 reads TGTGCCAGCAGCCCAGGGACAGGGGTGGATACGCAGTATTTT. It yields the protein CASSPGTGVDTQYF.

The rearrangement links TRBV20-1 to TRBJ2-2; TRBD2 aligns across 12 bases. Germline V gives CDR1 DFQATT, CDR2 SNEGSKA (reference sequence). CDR3 length equals 19 residues. Trimming took 0 bases from V and 0 from J; bases not matched to a gene: 8. The CDR3 sequence: CSARDLGLAGDANTGELFF. In nucleotides, the CDR3 is TGCAGTGCTAGAGATCTGGGACTAGCGGGCGACGCGAACACCGGGGAGCTGTTTTTT.

This clonotype has more than one count but fewer than ten. The chain has TRBV7-9 and TRBJ2-2; D perhaps matches TRBD2 (5 bases). This CDR3 has 16 residues. With 5 bases removed from V and 6 bases from J, the gap between germline ends came to 19 bases. Germline CDR1 is SEHNR and CDR2 is FQNEAQ (reference sequence). As DNA, the CDR3 is TGTGCCAGCAGCCCGCCCGGTCGGGGTCCGGCCGGGGAGCTGTTTTTT. Protein: CASSPPGRGPAGELFF.

This clonotype was seen a few times. The chain combines TRBV29-1 with TRBJ2-1; D unresolved. Germline values: CDR1 SQVTM, CDR2 ANQGSEA. The CDR3 sequence is 12 residues long. V was shortened by 3 bases and J by 2 bases, with 5 bases between the two germline ends. The chain's CDR3 is CSVEATYNEQFF. CDR3 coding DNA: TGCAGCGTTGAGGCAACCTACAATGAGCAGTTCTTC.

A remark on this clonotype: One junction end does not reproduce the germline sequence, and a read error may be involved. The chain couples TRBV5-1 to TRBJ2-6; D might be TRBD1 (6 bases). Germline-derived CDR1 and CDR2 are SGHRS and YFSETQ. There are 14 residues in the CDR3. This CDR3 is CASSPVSGDNILTF. In DNA form, the CDR3 reads TGCGCCAGCAGTCCTGTCTCTGGGGACAACATCCTGACTTTC.

This clonotype was detected ten times or more. The chain joins TRBV19 to TRBJ1-4, with 10 bases lining up with TRBD1. Looked up from germline, CDR1 is LNHDA and CDR2 is SQIVND (reference sequence). J gave up 7 bases and V 4 bases, and 9 bases lay outside the gene matches. This CDR3 contains 16 residues. In DNA form, the CDR3 reads TGTGCCAGTAGTACCCACCGGGACAGGGGAACTGAAAAACTGTTTTTT. It translates to CASSTHRDRGTEKLFF.

In its sample, this clonotype was seen many times. The CDR3 is CASSYRGRGTGELFF. The CDR3 DNA follows: TGTGCCAGCAGTTACAGGGGGCGAGGTACCGGGGAGCTGTTTTTT. The rearrangement joins TRBV6-2 or TRBV6-3 to TRBJ2-2, with 7 bases aligning to TRBD1. CDR1 is MNHEY, CDR2 SVGEGT, per germline. V was clipped by 2 bases and J by 5 bases; unmatched bases: 5. The CDR3 consists of 15 residues.